This is a list of T cell receptor beta chains from one sample in a study of early T cells in non-severe SARS-CoV-2 infection. MiXCR, run by TCRdb on the 5' RACE reads, gives a single entry per CDR3 protein. The sample yields tens of thousands of distinct CDR3 sequences, roughly an eighth seen once. Sequencing was performed on whole blood. All receptors come from an adult who was a healthcare worker with PCR-confirmed SARS-CoV-2 infection or an uninfected control (not recorded which). Both conserved end residues are part of each CDR3. A D gene is named only where the DNA matches it firmly. Rows may omit the clone size; those that give it use once, few, many or a size class.

14,few,-,TRBJ1-1,TRBV5-1,TGCGTCAGCAGCTGGAAGGACGGCCAGACTGAAGCTTTCTTT,CVSSWKDGQTEAFF
15,few,-,TRBJ2-7,TRBV7-2,TGTGCCAGCACGTCACAAGGGGAGGATCCTTACGAGCAGTACTTC,CASTSQGEDPYEQYF
13,few,TRBD1,TRBJ2-5,TRBV29-1,TGCAGCGTTGAGGGGACAGCCTCAGGGACCCAGTACTTC,CSVEGTASGTQYF
15,many,TRBD2,TRBJ2-3,TRBV7-8,TGTGCCAGCAGCTTAAGTGGACTAGCGGTAGATACGCAGTATTTT,CASSLSGLAVDTQYF
16,many,TRBD2,TRBJ2-1,TRBV5-1,TGCGCCAGCAGCTTGGCCGGACTAGCAGTATACAATGAGCAGTTCTTC,CASSLAGLAVYNEQFF
13,many,-,TRBJ2-3,TRBV3-1,TGTGCCAGCAGTTCACTAGGCGCAGATACGCAGTATTTT,CASSSLGADTQYF
12,-,TRBD1,TRBJ2-1,TRBV29-1,TGCAGCGCCGGGACAGACTACAATGAGCAGTTCTTC,CSAGTDYNEQFF
14,few,-,TRBJ2-7,TRBV5-6,TGTGCCAGCAGCCGCTATGTGGGAACCAACGAGCAGTACTTC,CASSRYVGTNEQYF
15,-,-,TRBJ2-1,TRBV27,TGTGCCAGCAGTGGGATCGGGAGCTCCTACAATGAGCAGTTCTTC,CASSGIGSSYNEQFF
13,many,-,TRBJ2-7,TRBV28,TGTGCCAGCAGAGATACACCCTCCTACGAGCAGTACTTC,CASRDTPSYEQYF
12,few,-,TRBJ1-1,TRBV20-1,TGCAGTGCTAGAGTAGATAGGGGTGAAGCTTTCTTT,CSARVDRGEAFF
14,once,-,TRBJ2-7,TRBV5-1,TGCGCCAGCAGCCCTGACAGGAGCTCCTACGAGCAGTACTTC,CASSPDRSSYEQYF
15,many,TRBD1,TRBJ2-2,TRBV27,TGTGCCAGCAGTTTTGTACAGGGGAGTACCGGGGAGCTGTTTTTT,CASSFVQGSTGELFF
13,-,-,TRBJ2-7,TRBV7-7,TGTGCCAGCAGCTCGGCGGGTATAGGCGAGCAGTACTTC,CASSSAGIGEQYF
15,-,-,TRBJ2-5,TRBV28,TGTGCCAGCAGCACCTTAGTCCGGGTCCAAGAGACCCAGTACTTC,CASSTLVRVQETQYF
12,-,-,TRBJ2-3,TRBV28,TGTGCCAGCAGTTTATTGGCAGATACGCAGTATTTT,CASSLLADTQYF
16,-,-,TRBJ2-7,TRBV11-2,TGTGCCAGCAGCATCAACGCCGGGACCCTATCCTACGAGCAGTACTTC,CASSINAGTLSYEQYF
18,few,TRBD1,TRBJ1-3,TRBV12-3/TRBV12-4,TGTGCCAGCAGTCCCGGGACAGGGCGAACTCTGAGCAGTAACACCATATATTTT,CASSPGTGRTLSSNTIYF
18,many,TRBD1,TRBJ2-7,TRBV24-1,TGTGCCACCGCCCGACCCCGTTTGGAGACAGGGAAGTTTTTCGAGCAGTACTTC,CATARPRLETGKFFEQYF
14,-,TRBD1,TRBJ1-1,TRBV28,TGTGCCAGCGGGACAGAGACTCTGAACACTGAAGCTTTCTTT,CASGTETLNTEAFF